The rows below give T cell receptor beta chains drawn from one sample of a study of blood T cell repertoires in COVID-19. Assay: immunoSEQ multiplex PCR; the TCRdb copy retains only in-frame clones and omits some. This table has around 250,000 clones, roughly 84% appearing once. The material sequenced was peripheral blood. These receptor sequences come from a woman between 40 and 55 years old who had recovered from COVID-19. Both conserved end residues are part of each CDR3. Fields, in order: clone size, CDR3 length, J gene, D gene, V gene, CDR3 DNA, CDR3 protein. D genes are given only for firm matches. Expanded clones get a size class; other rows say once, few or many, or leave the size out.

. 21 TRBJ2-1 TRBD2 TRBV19 TGTGCCAGTACCGCCCCGGGACTAGCGGGGGGTTCCTTTAGCTCCTACAATGAGCAGTTCTTC CASTAPGLAGGSFSSYNEQFF
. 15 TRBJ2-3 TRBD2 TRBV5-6 TGTGCCAGCAGCTTGACGAGCGGGGGGAAAGATACGCAGTATTTT CASSLTSGGKDTQYF
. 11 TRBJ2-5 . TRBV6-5 TGTGCCAGCGCGGTTCAAGAGACCCAGTACTTC CASAVQETQYF
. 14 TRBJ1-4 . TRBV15 TGTGCCACTCGCCTGGGGGGTTTGAATGAAAAACTGTTTTTT CATRLGGLNEKLFF
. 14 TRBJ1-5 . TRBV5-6 TGTGCCAGCAGCCTCGGGATACAAAATCAGCCCCAGCATTTT CASSLGIQNQPQHF
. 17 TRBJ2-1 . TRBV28 TGTGCCAGCAGTCCCCCCCTGGGAGGGGGGATCTACAATGAGCAGTTCTTC CASSPPLGGGIYNEQFF
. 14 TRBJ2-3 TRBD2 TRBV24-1 TGTGCCACCAGTAGCGGGGGGGCCACAGATACGCAGTATTTT CATSSGGATDTQYF
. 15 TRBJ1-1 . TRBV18 TGTGCCAGCTCACCATCTGAGGGAATGAACACTGAAGCTTTCTTT CASSPSEGMNTEAFF
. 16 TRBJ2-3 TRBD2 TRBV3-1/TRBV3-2 TGTGCCAGCAGCCGTTCTAGCGGGGGTACCACAGATACGCAGTATTTT CASSRSSGGTTDTQYF
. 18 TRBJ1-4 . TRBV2 TGTGCCAGCAGTGAAATTGGGAGATCCGGGGGTGGCGTTGAAAAACTGTTTTTT CASSEIGRSGGGVEKLFF
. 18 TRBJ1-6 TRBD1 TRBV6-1 TGTGCCAGCAGTGAAAAGCGGGGACAGGGGGCCAGTAATTCACCCCTCCACTTT CASSEKRGQGASNSPLHF
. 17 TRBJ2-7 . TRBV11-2 TGTGCCAGCACCCCATTTGAGGTGCAGGGCCTTTTTCTCGAGCAGTACTTC CASTPFEVQGLFLEQYF
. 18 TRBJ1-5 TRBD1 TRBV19 TGTGCCAGTAGTATCTCGGGACAGGGGTCCTGGGTTAATCAGCCCCAGCATTTT CASSISGQGSWVNQPQHF
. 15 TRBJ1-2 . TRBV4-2 TGTGCCAGCAGCCAAGATCAGACAGTCACGGGTGGCTACACCTTC CASSQDQTVTGGYTF
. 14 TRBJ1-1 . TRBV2 TGTGCCAGGGGGGGTTCGACCACTAACACTGAAGCTTTCTTT CARGGSTTNTEAFF
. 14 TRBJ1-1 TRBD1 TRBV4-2 TGTGCCAGCAGCCAAGGGGACAGAAACACTGAAGCTTTCTTT CASSQGDRNTEAFF
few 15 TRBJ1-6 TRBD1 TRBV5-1 TGCGCCAGCAGCGACCAGACAGGGACCGATTCACCCCTCCACTTT CASSDQTGTDSPLHF
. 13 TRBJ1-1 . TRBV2 TGTGCCAGCAGTTTTACAGGGAACACTGAAGCTTTCTTT CASSFTGNTEAFF
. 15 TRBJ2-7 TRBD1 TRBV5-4 TGTGCCAGCAGCACAACGCCCGGGACAGGCTACGAGCAGTACTTC CASSTTPGTGYEQYF
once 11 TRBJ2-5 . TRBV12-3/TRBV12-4 TGTGCCAGCAGTCTCCGGGAGACCCAGTACTTC CASSLRETQYF
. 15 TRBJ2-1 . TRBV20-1 TGCAGTGCTAGTTACCGGGGAGGCACCTACAATGAGCAGTTCTTC CSASYRGGTYNEQFF
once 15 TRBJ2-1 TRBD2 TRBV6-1 TGTGCCAGCAGTGACCCTAGCGGAGGGCGCAATGAGCAGTTCTTC CASSDPSGGRNEQFF
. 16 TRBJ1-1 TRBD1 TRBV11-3 TGTGCCAGCAGCTTAGATGTTGACAGGGCGAACACTGAAGCTTTCTTT CASSLDVDRANTEAFF
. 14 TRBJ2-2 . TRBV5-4 TGTGCCAGCAGCTTTTTTCTGGGCAACGGGGAGCTGTTTTTT CASSFFLGNGELFF
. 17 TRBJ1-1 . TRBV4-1 TGCGCCAGCAGCCAACTCGCCTGGGGCGCCATGAACACTGAAGCTTTCTTT CASSQLAWGAMNTEAFF
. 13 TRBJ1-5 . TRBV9 TGTGCCAGCAGTAAGGAGCCCAATCAGCCCCAGCATTTT CASSKEPNQPQHF
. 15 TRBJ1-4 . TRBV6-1 TGTGCCAGCAGTGAACAGGTGGTCTCTAATGAAAAACTGTTTTTT CASSEQVVSNEKLFF
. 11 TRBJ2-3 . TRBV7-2 TGTGCCAGCAGCTACACGGATACGCAGTATTTT CASSYTDTQYF
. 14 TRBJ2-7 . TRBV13 TGTGCCAGCAGCCCGTTGACAGGCGCCTACGAGCAGTACTTC CASSPLTGAYEQYF
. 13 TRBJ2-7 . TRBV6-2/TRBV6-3 TGTGCCAGCAGCCTAGAACGATTCTACGAGCAGTACTTC CASSLERFYEQYF
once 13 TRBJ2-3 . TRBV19 TGTGCCAGTAGTTGGAGAAACACAGATACGCAGTATTTT CASSWRNTDTQYF
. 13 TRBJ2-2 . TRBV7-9 TGTGCCAGCAGCGCCAGTGTGACCGGGGAGCTGTTTTTT CASSASVTGELFF
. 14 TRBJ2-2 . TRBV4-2 TGTGCCAGCAGCCGTCCCGGGGACACCGGGGAGCTGTTTTTT CASSRPGDTGELFF
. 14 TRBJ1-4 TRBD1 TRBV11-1 TGTGCCAGCAGCCCGGGACAGAATAATGAAAAACTGTTTTTT CASSPGQNNEKLFF
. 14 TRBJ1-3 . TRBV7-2 TGTGCCAGCAGCTTCGGACAGCCTGGAAACACCATATATTTT CASSFGQPGNTIYF
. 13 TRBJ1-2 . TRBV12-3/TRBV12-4 TGTGCCAGCAGTTTAGCGCTAGGGGATGGCTACACCTTC CASSLALGDGYTF
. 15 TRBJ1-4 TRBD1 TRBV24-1 TGTGCCACCAGTGACCCGGCACAGGGGTTTGAAAAACTGTTTTTT CATSDPAQGFEKLFF
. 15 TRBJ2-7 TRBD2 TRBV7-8 TGTGCCAGCAGCTTGGGAGGGGTATTTGCGTACGAGCAGTACTTC CASSLGGVFAYEQYF
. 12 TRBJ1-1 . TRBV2 TGTGCCAGCAGTACCGACTCAGGGGAAGCTTTCTTT CASSTDSGEAFF
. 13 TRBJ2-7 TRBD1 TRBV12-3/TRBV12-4 TGTGCCAGCGGACAGGGTAGATCCTACGAGCAGTACTTC CASGQGRSYEQYF
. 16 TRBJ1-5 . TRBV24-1 TGTGCCACCAGTGATGGAACAGGGTCGAGCAATCAGCCCCAGCATTTT CATSDGTGSSNQPQHF
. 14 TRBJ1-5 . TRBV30 TGTGCCTGGAGTACGGCAGGTTTATCTCAGCCCCAGCATTTT CAWSTAGLSQPQHF
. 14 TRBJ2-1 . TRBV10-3 TGTGCCATCACCGGGGTGGAGGGTTACAATGAGCAGTTCTTC CAITGVEGYNEQFF
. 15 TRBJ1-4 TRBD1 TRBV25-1 TGTGCCAGCAGTGACTGGGGACAGGGTAATGAAAAACTGTTTTTT CASSDWGQGNEKLFF
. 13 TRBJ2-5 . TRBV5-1 TGCGCCAGCAGAACCGGAGATCAAGAGACCCAGTACTTC CASRTGDQETQYF
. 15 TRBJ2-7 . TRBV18 TGTGCCAGCTCACTCCCAAGGGGAACCTACTACGAGCAGTACTTC CASSLPRGTYYEQYF
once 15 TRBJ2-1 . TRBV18 TGTGCCAGCTCACCACCCCACGGGGGTTACAATGAGCAGTTCTTC CASSPPHGGYNEQFF
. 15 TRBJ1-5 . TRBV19 TGTGCCGCGTCACCCACAGAAGCTAGCAATCAGCCCCAGCATTTT CAASPTEASNQPQHF
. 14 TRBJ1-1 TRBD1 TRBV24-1 TGTGCCACCAGTGAAGCCGGGACAGGGGGTCTAGCTTTCTTT CATSEAGTGGLAFF
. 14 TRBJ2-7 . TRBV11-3 TGTGCCAGCAGCTTAGATCCGGACAGCTACGAGCAGTACTTC CASSLDPDSYEQYF
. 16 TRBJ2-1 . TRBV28 TGTGCCAGCAGTTTACGGGGGGCGGTAGCCTACAATGAGCAGTTCTTC CASSLRGAVAYNEQFF
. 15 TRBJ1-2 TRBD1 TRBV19 TGTGCCAGTAGTTTCCCGGGACAGGGGGCCTATGGCTACACCTTC CASSFPGQGAYGYTF
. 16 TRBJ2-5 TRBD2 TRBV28 TGTGCCAGCAGTTTAGGGCTAGCGGGGACGAGGGAGACCCAGTACTTC CASSLGLAGTRETQYF
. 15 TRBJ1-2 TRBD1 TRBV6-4 TGTGCCAGCAGTGAACACGACAGGGTACGAGGCGGCTACACCTTC CASSEHDRVRGGYTF
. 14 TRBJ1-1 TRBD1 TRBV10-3 TGTGCCAACCGGGACAGCGGGCGGAACACTGAAGCTTTCTTT CANRDSGRNTEAFF
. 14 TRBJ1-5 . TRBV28 TGTGCCAGCAGTTTCTACAGCAGCAATCAGCCCCAGCATTTT CASSFYSSNQPQHF
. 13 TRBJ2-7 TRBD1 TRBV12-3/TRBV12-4 TGTGCCAGCAGACTGGGACAGCGCTACGAGCAGTACTTC CASRLGQRYEQYF
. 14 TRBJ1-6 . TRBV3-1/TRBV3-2 TGTGCCAGCTCGAGGGGCCGGGGGGCCACCCCCCTCCACTTT CASSRGRGATPLHF
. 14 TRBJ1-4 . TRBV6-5 TGTGCCAGCGCCCCGAGGGAAACTAATGAAAAACTGTTTTTT CASAPRETNEKLFF